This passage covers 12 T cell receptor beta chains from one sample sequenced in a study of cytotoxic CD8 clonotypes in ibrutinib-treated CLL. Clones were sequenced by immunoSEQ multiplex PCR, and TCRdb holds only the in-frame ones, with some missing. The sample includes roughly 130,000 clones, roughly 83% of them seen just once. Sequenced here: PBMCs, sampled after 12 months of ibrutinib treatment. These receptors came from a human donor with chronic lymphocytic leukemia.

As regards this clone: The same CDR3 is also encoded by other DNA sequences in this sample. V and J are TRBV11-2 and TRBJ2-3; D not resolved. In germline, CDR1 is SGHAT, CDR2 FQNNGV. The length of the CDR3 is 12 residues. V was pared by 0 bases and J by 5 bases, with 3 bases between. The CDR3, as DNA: TGTGCCAGCAGCTTAGAAGGAGATACGCAGTATTTT. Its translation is CASSLEGDTQYF. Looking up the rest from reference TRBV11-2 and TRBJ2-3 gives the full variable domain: EAGVAQSPRYKIIEKRQSVAFWCNPISGHATLYWYQQILGQGPKLLIQFQNNGVVDDSQLPKDRFSAERLKGVDSTLKIQPAKLEDSAVYLCASSLEGDTQYFGPGTRLTVL.

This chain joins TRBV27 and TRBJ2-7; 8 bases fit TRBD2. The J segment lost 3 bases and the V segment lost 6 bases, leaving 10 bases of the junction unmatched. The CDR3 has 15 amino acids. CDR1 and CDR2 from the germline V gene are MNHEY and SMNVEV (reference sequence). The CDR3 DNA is TGTGCCAGCAGAGAAGAGCGGGAGATGGTCTACGAGCAGTACTTC. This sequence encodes CASREEREMVYEQYF.

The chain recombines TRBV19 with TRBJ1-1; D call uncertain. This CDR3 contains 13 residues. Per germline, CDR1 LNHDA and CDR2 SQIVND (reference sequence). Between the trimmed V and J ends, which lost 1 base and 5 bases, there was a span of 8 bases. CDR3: CASSIVKFTEAFF. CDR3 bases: TGTGCCAGTAGTATAGTTAAGTTTACTGAAGCTTTCTTT. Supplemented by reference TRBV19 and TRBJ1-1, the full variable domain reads DGGITQSPKYLFRKEGQNVTLSCEQNLNHDAMYWYRQDPGQGLRLIYYSQIVNDFQKGDIAEGYSVSREKKESFPLTVTSAQKNPTAFYLCASSIVKFTEAFFGQGTRLTVV.

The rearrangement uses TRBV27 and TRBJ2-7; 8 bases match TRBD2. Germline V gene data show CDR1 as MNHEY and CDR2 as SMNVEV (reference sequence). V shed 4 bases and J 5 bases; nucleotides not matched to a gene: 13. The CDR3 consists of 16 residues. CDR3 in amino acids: CASSSPGGGAQNEQYF. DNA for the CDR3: TGTGCCAGCAGTTCGCCCGGGGGGGGCGCTCAAAACGAGCAGTACTTC.

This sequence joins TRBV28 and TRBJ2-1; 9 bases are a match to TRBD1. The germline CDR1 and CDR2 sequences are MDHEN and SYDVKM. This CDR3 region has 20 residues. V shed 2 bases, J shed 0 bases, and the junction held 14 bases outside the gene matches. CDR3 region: CASSLPSDRGLGGSYNEQFF. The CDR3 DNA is TGTGCCAGCAGTTTACCTTCGGACAGGGGTTTGGGTGGCTCCTACAATGAGCAGTTCTTC.

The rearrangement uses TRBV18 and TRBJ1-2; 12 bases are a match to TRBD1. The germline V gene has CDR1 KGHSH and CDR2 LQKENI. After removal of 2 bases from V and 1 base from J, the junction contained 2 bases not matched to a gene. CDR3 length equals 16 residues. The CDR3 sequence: CASSPGTGGSNYGYTF. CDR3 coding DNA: TGTGCCAGCTCACCAGGGACAGGGGGCAGTAACTATGGCTACACCTTC.

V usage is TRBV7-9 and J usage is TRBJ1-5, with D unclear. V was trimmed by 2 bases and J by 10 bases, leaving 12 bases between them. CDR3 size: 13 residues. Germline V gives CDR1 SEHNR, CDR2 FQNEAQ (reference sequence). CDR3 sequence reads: CASSLLGLGPQHF. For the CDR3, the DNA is TGTGCCAGCAGCTTACTGGGCTTGGGTCCCCAGCATTTT.

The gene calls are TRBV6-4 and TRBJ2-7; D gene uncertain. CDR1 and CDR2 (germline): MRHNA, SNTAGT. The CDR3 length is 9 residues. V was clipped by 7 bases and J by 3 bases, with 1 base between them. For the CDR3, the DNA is TGTGCCAGCAACTACGAGCAGTACTTC. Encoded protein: CASNYEQYF.

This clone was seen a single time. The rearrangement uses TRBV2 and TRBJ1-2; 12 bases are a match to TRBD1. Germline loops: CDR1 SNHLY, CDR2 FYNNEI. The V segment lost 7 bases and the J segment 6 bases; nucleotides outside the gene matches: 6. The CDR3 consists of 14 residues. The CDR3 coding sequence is TGTGCCAGCACAATAGGGACAGGGGGCGATGGCTACACCTTC. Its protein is CASTIGTGGDGYTF. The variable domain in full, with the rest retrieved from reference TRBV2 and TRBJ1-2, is EPEVTQTPSHQVTQMGQEVILRCVPISNHLYFYWYRQILGQKVEFLVSFYNNEISEKSEIFDDQFSVERPDGSNFTLKIRSTKLEDSAMYFCASTIGTGGDGYTFGSGTRLTVV.

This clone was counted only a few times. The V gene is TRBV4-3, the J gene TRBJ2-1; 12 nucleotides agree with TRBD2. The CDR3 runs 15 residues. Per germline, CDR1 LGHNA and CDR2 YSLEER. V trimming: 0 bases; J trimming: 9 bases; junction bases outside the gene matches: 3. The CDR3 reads CASSQEGLAGSEQFF. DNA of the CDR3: TGCGCCAGCAGCCAAGAAGGACTAGCGGGATCTGAGCAGTTCTTC.

In nucleotides, the CDR3 is TGCAGCGTGGGGACGGGCCAGAGGACTGAAGCTTTCTTT. As protein: CSVGTGQRTEAFF. V is TRBV29-1 and J is TRBJ1-1, with D maybe TRBD1 (5 bases). This CDR3 is built from 13 residues. Trimming removed 6 bases at V and 5 bases at J, with 16 bases between. CDR1 SQVTM and CDR2 ANQGSEA come from the germline V gene.

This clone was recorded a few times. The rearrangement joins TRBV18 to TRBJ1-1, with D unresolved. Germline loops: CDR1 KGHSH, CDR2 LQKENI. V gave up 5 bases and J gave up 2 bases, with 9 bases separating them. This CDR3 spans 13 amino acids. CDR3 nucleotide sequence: TGTGCCAGCTCATCCTGGTCCAACACTGAAGCTTTCTTT. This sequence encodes CASSSWSNTEAFF.